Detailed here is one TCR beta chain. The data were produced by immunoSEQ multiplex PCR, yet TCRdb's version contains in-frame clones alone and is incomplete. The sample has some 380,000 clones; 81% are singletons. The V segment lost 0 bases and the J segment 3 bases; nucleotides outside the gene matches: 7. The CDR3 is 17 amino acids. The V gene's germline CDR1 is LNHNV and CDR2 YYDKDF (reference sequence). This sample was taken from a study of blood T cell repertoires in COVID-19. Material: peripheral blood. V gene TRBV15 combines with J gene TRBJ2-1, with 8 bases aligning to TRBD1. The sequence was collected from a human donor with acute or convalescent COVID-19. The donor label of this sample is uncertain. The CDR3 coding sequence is TGTGCCACCAGCAGAGATCTTGGACAGGGAATCTACAATGAGCAGTTCTTC. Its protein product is CATSRDLGQGIYNEQFF.